This T cell receptor (beta chain) was recovered during a study of blood T cell repertoires in COVID-19. Method: immunoSEQ multiplex PCR; TCRdb's copy keeps in-frame clones and lacks some. The sample includes 250,000 to 350,000 clones, around nine tenths of them seen just once. CDR1 and CDR2 from the germline V gene are ENHRY and SYGVKD. V lost 0 bases to trimming and J lost 2 bases; unmatched junction nucleotides: 2. The CDR3 is 15 residues long. The TCR originated in a woman in her 40s who had recovered from COVID-19. The chain uses TRBV10-3 and TRBJ2-7; TRBD1 matches 9 bases. Sequencing input: peripheral blood. The CDR3 DNA follows: TGTGCCATCAGTGAGTCGGACAGGGGACCCTACGAGCAGTACTTC. Protein product: CAISESDRGPYEQYF.